The 9 T cell receptor beta chains in this list originate from one sample, sequenced in a study of cytomegalovirus exposure and HLA in healthy donors. The PCR used 60 Vbeta and 13 Jbeta primers. Sequencing was performed with immunoSEQ multiplex PCR; in TCRdb, only in-frame clones are kept and a portion is missing. The sample gives under 200,000 clones, 80% of which show up once; about 1.3% is in the top ten. The sequencing input was PBMCs. All receptors derive from a young man in good health and CMV-seronegative.

This rearrangement joins TRBV5-6 to TRBJ2-5; D ambiguous. The CDR3 spans 15 residues. CDR1 and CDR2 from the germline V gene are SGHDT and YYEEEE. Trimming stripped 1 base from V and 0 bases from J, with 10 bases between. CDR3 sequence (DNA): TGTGCCAGCAGCTTGTTACAGCTCTACCAAGAGACCCAGTACTTC. This translates into CASSLLQLYQETQYF.

This rearrangement joins TRBV4-3 to TRBJ2-1; 7 bases match TRBD2. The V segment lost 3 bases and the J segment 3 bases; nucleotides outside the gene matches: 11. The germline V gene encodes CDR1 LGHNA and CDR2 YSLEER. The CDR3 is made up of 17 amino acids. The CDR3 sequence: CASSQDWRRGSYNEQFF. The DNA of the CDR3 is TGCGCCAGCAGCCAGGACTGGCGGCGGGGGAGCTACAATGAGCAGTTCTTC.

V and J are TRBV6-5 and TRBJ2-1; 7 bases fit TRBD1. This CDR3 spans 13 amino acids. V gave up 6 bases and J gave up 4 bases; unmatched junction bases: 3. Germline-derived CDR1 and CDR2 are MNHEY and SVGAGI. The CDR3 spells CASSPQGYNEQFF. The CDR3 nucleotides read TGTGCCAGCAGCCCACAGGGGTACAATGAGCAGTTCTTC.

In this sample, this clone turned up once. The rearrangement joins TRBV9 to TRBJ2-5; 12 bases line up with TRBD2. The germline V gene encodes CDR1 SGDLS and CDR2 YYNGEE. The V gene end was trimmed by 3 bases and the J gene end by 13 bases; junction bases not matched to a gene: 10. The length of the CDR3 is 14 residues. The CDR3 bases are TGTGCCAGCAGCGAAACTAGCGGGGGGTCTTTGAGGTACTTC. This encodes CASSETSGGSLRYF.

The chain is built from TRBV18 and TRBJ2-3; no clear D. V lost 4 bases and J lost 4, with 6 bases in between. The CDR3 is 12 amino acids. Germline CDR1 KGHSH, CDR2 LQKENI. The CDR3 here is CASSLYSDTQYF. The CDR3 coding sequence is TGTGCCAGCTCACTGTATTCAGATACGCAGTATTTT.

The chain couples TRBV6-5 to TRBJ1-2, with D perhaps matching TRBD1 (5 bases). Trimming took 6 bases from V and 7 from J, leaving 21 bases between them. CDR1 MNHEY and CDR2 SVGAGI come from the germline V gene. This CDR3 is built from 15 residues. CDR3 residues: CASSLYRGGAGGYTF. DNA of the CDR3: TGTGCCAGCAGCCTCTACCGGGGAGGGGCTGGTGGCTACACCTTC.

The rearrangement joins TRBV4-1 to TRBJ2-7; TRBD2 agrees at 12 bases. The CDR3 is made up of 17 amino acids. Germline V lookup: CDR1 MGHRA, CDR2 YSYEKL. The V segment lost 4 bases and the J segment 5 bases; nucleotides outside the gene matches: 12. The CDR3 region is CASSPARTRLAGDEQYF. The CDR3 DNA follows: TGCGCCAGCAGCCCAGCACGGACAAGACTAGCGGGAGACGAGCAGTACTTC.

This chain links TRBV27 with TRBJ2-2; the D is unclear. Germline CDR1 is MNHEY and CDR2 is SMNVEV (reference sequence). Trimming removed 7 bases at V and 5 bases at J, with 14 bases between. The CDR3 is made up of 14 amino acids. CDR3 in DNA: TGTGCCAGCACCCTTATGGGCCTAACCGGGGAGCTGTTTTTT. Translation: CASTLMGLTGELFF.

The J gene is TRBJ2-4, the V gene TRBV11-2; 7 bases are shared with TRBD2. There are 12 residues in the CDR3. The trim removed 5 bases at V and 8 bases at J, leaving 3 bases unmatched. Per germline, CDR1 SGHAT and CDR2 FQNNGV. The CDR3 here is CASSQTSDIQYF. Here the CDR3 DNA reads TGTGCCAGCAGCCAAACTAGCGACATTCAGTACTTC.